This entry lists 4 T cell receptor beta chains sequenced from one sample in a study of blood T cell repertoires in COVID-19. TCRdb's table, derived via immunoSEQ multiplex PCR, lists solely in-frame clones and lacks some. The profile covers under 350,000 clones, with about 86% appearing a single time and around 3.6% taken by the ten largest. Sequencing was done on a sample of peripheral blood. These receptors came from a man younger than 35 with active or convalescent COVID-19.

This rearrangement joins TRBV28 to TRBJ2-2, with D perhaps matching TRBD1 (5 bases). With 3 bases removed from V and 0 bases from J, the gap between germline ends came to 11 bases. CDR3 length: 16 amino acids. Per germline, CDR1 MDHEN and CDR2 SYDVKM. DNA for the CDR3: TGTGCCAGCAGTTTCAGGGCCAGCGCGAACACCGGGGAGCTGTTTTTT. It encodes CASSFRASANTGELFF.

This clone appeared a single time. The sample has other DNA sequences that encode this CDR3 too. This chain joins TRBV30 and TRBJ1-5; no firm D call. The CDR3 has 13 amino acids. The germline V gene has CDR1 GTSNPN and CDR2 SVGIG (reference sequence). Trimming took off 1 base at V and 6 bases at J, with 10 bases between the two ends. CDR3 nucleotides: TGTGCCTGGAGTGCTCAGGAAGGTCAGCCCCAGCATTTT. It encodes CAWSAQEGQPQHF.

V and J are TRBV9 and TRBJ2-7, with 7 nucleotides matching TRBD1. Germline lookup yields CDR1 SGDLS and CDR2 YYNGEE. The CDR3 spans 13 residues. The ends lost 4 bases at V and 7 bases at J; junction bases unmatched: 8. CDR3 nucleotide sequence: TGTGCCAGCAGCCCCTCGACAGGGTGGGAGCAGTACTTC. Translating it yields CASSPSTGWEQYF.

The DNA for the CDR3 is TGTGCCAGATGGAAGGCGGGAGGACGGCCTAACTATGGCTACACCTTC. It specifies CARWKAGGRPNYGYTF. The V and J genes are TRBV21-1 and TRBJ1-2. TRBV21-1 is labeled a pseudogene. CDR3 length equals 16 residues.